This TCR beta chain stems from a study of blood T cell repertoires in COVID-19. For the study at large: The samples span acute and convalescent COVID-19 from the United States, Italy and Spain.

This CDR3 has 13 residues. CDR1 and CDR2 from the germline V gene are MDHEN and SYDVKM. J lost 6 bases, V lost 3 bases, and 3 bases had no gene match. Here immunoSEQ multiplex PCR was the method, and the copy in TCRdb shows in-frame clones only, minus some. The profile covers over 150,000 clones, with 70% to 85% appearing a single time and about 13% taken by the ten largest. In this sample, this clone turned up once. The chain couples TRBV28 to TRBJ2-3; TRBD2 agrees at 7 bases. Sequenced input: peripheral blood. This receptor was taken from a human donor in a cohort sampled during active COVID-19. CDR3 nucleotide sequence: TGTGCCAGCAGTTTGGGACTATGGGATACGCAGTATTTT. This gives the protein CASSLGLWDTQYF.